Shown below are 2 T cell receptor beta chains from a single sample sequenced in a study of T cell repertoires in cytomegalovirus infection. TCRdb passed the reads through MiXCR, listing each CDR3 protein once. The sample lists roughly 240,000 distinct CDR3 sequences, approximately 6.7% occurring once. The sequencing sample was made of PBMCs. The receptor set was obtained from a human donor in good health (CMV status not recorded). Some clones in this sample may be carry-over from other donors' samples.

This clonotype was observed many times. The genes are TRBV7-2 and TRBJ2-1; 7 bases are a match to TRBD1. J lost 1 base, V lost 1 base, and 13 bases had no gene match. The CDR3 length is 19 residues. Germline loops: CDR1 SGHTA, CDR2 FQGNSA. The CDR3 here is CASSLGFGAGGLSYNEQFF. In nucleotides, the CDR3 is TGTGCCAGCAGCTTAGGGTTTGGCGCAGGGGGATTGTCCTACAATGAGCAGTTCTTC.

This clonotype was seen many times. The rearrangement uses TRBV7-3 and TRBJ2-1, with a tentative D call TRBD1 (8 bases). V was trimmed by 4 bases and J by 4 bases, leaving 11 bases between them. Looked up from germline, CDR1 is SGHTA and CDR2 is FQGTGA. The CDR3 extends over 14 amino acids. DNA of the CDR3: TGTGCCAGCAGCTCACAGGGGGGGTACAATGAGCAGTTCTTC. Translation: CASSSQGGYNEQFF.